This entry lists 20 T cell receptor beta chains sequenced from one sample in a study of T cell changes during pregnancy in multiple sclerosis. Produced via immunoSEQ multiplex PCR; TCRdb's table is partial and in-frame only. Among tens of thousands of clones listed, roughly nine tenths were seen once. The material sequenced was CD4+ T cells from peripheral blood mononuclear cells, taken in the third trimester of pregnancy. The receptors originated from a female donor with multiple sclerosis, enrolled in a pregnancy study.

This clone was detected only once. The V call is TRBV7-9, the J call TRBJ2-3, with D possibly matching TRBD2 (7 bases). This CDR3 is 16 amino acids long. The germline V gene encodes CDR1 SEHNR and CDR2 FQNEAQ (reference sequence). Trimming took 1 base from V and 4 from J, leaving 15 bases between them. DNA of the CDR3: TGTGCCAGCAGCTTAGGCTCCGGGGGGCATTCAGATACGCAGTATTTT. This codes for CASSLGSGGHSDTQYF.

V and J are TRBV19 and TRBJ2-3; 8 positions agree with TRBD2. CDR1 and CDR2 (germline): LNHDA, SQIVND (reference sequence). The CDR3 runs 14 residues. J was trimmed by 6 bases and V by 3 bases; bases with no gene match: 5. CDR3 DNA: TGTGCCAGTAGTATGGGGACTAGATTGGATACGCAGTATTTT. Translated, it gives CASSMGTRLDTQYF.

The CDR3 protein is CASSQEDRVYNEQFF. The CDR3 DNA follows: TGCGCCAGCAGCCAAGAGGACAGGGTGTACAATGAGCAGTTCTTC. The chain joins TRBV4-3 to TRBJ2-1; 8 bases line up with TRBD1. Germline-derived CDR1 and CDR2 are LGHNA and YSLEER. Trimming removed 0 bases from V and 4 bases from J; junction bases left unmatched: 2. This CDR3 is built from 15 residues.

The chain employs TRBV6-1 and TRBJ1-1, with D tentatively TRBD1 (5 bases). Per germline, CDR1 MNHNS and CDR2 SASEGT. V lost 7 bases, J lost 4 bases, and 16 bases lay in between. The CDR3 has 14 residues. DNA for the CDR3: TGTGCCAGCATCCATAGGGGTCTTAGCACTGAAGCTTTCTTT. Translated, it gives CASIHRGLSTEAFF.

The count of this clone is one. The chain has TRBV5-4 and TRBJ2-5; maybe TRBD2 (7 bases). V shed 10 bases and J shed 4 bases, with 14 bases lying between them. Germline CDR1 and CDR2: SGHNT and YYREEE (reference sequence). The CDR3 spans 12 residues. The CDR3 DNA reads TGTGCCCGGAGAGGGGGGGGAGAGACCCAGTACTTC. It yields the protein CARRGGGETQYF.

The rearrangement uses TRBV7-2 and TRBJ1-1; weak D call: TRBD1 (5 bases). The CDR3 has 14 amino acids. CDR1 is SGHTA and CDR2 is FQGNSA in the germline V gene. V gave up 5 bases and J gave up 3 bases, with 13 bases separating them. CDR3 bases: TGTGCCAGCAGCCGCCAGGGATTTGACACTGAAGCTTTCTTT. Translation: CASSRQGFDTEAFF.

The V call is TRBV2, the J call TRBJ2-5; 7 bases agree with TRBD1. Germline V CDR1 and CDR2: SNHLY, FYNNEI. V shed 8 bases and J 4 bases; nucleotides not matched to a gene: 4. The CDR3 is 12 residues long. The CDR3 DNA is TGTGCCAGCGGGACAGAGGGAGAGACCCAGTACTTC. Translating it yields CASGTEGETQYF.

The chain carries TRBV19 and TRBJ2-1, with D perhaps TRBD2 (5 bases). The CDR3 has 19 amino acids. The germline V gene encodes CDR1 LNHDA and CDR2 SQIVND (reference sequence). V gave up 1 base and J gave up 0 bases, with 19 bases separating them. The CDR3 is CASSIVRSAVWDSYNEQFF. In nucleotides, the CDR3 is TGTGCCAGTAGTATAGTACGCTCAGCGGTTTGGGACTCCTACAATGAGCAGTTCTTC. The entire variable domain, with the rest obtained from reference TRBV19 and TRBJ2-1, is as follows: DGGITQSPKYLFRKEGQNVTLSCEQNLNHDAMYWYRQDPGQGLRLIYYSQIVNDFQKGDIAEGYSVSREKKESFPLTVTSAQKNPTAFYLCASSIVRSAVWDSYNEQFFGPGTRLTVL.

This chain's CDR3 is CASTLTSGRAGEQFF. The CDR3 region has the DNA TGTGCCAGCACCCTGACTAGCGGAAGGGCGGGTGAGCAGTTCTTC. The J gene is TRBJ2-1, the V gene TRBV6-1; 9 bases are a match to TRBD2. The germline gives CDR1 MNHNS, CDR2 SASEGT. CDR3 length: 15 amino acids. V shed 7 bases and J 9 bases; nucleotides not matched to a gene: 13.

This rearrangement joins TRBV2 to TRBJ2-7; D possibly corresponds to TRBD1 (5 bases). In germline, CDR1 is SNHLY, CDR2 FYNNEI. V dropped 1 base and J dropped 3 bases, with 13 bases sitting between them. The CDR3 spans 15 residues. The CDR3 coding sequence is TGTGCCAGCAGTGAAGGATGGGGCGTTAGCTACGAGCAGTACTTC. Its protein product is CASSEGWGVSYEQYF.

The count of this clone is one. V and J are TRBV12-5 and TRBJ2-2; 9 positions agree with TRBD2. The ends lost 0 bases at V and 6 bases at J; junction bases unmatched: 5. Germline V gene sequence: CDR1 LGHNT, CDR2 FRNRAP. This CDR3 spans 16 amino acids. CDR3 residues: CASGLVLAGGAGELFF. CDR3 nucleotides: TGTGCTAGTGGTTTGGTACTGGCGGGAGGGGCCGGGGAGCTGTTTTTT.

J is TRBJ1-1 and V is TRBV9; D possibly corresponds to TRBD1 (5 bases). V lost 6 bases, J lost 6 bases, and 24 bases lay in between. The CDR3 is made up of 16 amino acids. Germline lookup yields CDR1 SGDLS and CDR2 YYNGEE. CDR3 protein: CASTTLSGQGGAEAFF. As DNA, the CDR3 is TGTGCCAGCACAACCCTCTCCGGGCAGGGAGGCGCTGAAGCTTTCTTT.

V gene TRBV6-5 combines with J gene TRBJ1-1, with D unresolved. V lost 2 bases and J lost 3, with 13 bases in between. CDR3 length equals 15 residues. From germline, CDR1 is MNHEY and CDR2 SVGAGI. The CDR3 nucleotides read TGTGCCAGCAGTTACAGAAGGGCCGGGGACACTGAAGCTTTCTTT. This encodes CASSYRRAGDTEAFF.

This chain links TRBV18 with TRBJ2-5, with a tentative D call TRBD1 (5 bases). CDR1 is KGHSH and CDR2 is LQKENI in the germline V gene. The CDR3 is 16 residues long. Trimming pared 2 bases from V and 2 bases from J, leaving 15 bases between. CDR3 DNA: TGTGCCAGCTCACCAGGGCAGGGTATGTTACAAGAGACCCAGTACTTC. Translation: CASSPGQGMLQETQYF. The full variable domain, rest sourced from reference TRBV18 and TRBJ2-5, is NAGVMQNPRHLVRRRGQEARLRCSPMKGHSHVYWYRQLPEEGLKFMVYLQKENIIDESGMPKERFSAEFPKEGPSILRIQQVVRGDSAAYFCASSPGQGMLQETQYFGPGTRLLVL.

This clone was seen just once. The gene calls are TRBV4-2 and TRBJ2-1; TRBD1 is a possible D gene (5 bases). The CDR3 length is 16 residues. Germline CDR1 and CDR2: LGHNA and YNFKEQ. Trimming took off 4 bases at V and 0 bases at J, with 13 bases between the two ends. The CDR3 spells CASSLADRLSYNEQFF. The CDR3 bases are TGTGCCAGCAGCCTAGCAGACAGACTCTCCTACAATGAGCAGTTCTTC.

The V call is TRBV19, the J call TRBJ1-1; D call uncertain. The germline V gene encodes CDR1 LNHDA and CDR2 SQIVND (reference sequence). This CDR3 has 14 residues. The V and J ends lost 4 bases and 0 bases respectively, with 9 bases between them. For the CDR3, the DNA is TGTGCCAGTAGTACACAGCTGATGAACACTGAAGCTTTCTTT. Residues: CASSTQLMNTEAFF. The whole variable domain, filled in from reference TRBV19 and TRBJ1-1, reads DGGITQSPKYLFRKEGQNVTLSCEQNLNHDAMYWYRQDPGQGLRLIYYSQIVNDFQKGDIAEGYSVSREKKESFPLTVTSAQKNPTAFYLCASSTQLMNTEAFFGQGTRLTVV.

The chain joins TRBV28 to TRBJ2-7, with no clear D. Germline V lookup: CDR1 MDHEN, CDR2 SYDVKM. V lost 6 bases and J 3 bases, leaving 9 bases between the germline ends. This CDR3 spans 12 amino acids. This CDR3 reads CASSPVRYEQYF. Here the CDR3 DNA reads TGTGCCAGCAGCCCCGTGCGCTACGAGCAGTACTTC.

CDR3: CASSEAPFRGAGVLGQPQHF. DNA of the CDR3: TGTGCCAGCAGTGAAGCCCCATTCAGGGGCGCGGGTGTTTTGGGTCAGCCCCAGCATTTT. V usage is TRBV6-1 and J usage is TRBJ1-5; D possibly corresponds to TRBD1 (6 bases). V was shortened by 0 bases and J by 6 bases, with 27 bases between the two germline ends. Germline V gene data show CDR1 as MNHNS and CDR2 as SASEGT. CDR3 size: 20 residues.

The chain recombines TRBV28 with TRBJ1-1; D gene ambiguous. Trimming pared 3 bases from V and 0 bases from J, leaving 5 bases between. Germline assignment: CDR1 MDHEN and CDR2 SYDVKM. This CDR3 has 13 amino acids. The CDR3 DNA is TGTGCCAGCAGTTTTTATTTGAACACTGAAGCTTTCTTT. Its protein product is CASSFYLNTEAFF.

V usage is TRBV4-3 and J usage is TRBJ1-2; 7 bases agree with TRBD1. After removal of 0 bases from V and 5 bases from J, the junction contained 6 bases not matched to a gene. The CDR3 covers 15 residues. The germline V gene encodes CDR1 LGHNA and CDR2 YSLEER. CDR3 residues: CASSQEQTGSYGYTF. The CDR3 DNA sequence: TGCGCCAGCAGCCAAGAACAGACAGGGTCTTATGGCTACACCTTC.